This TCR beta chain stems from a study of T cells in tumors after PD-1 blockade. Study conclusions and caveats: Clonal replacement appeared only between pre- and post-treatment samples.

Assay: immunoSEQ multiplex PCR; the TCRdb copy retains only in-frame clones and omits some. The table has 3,500 to 4,500 clones, 55% to 70% seen once; the top ten hold about an eighth. On this clone itself: Antigen specificity is unknown.

This clonotype originated in a human donor with basal cell carcinoma. The sample was tumor tissue, taken before anti-PD-1 treatment.

This CDR3 is CASSEAPGGNEQFF. For the CDR3, the DNA is TGTGCCAGCAGTGAAGCGCCAGGGGGCAATGAGCAGTTCTTC. This chain links TRBV6-1 with TRBJ2-1; 7 positions agree with TRBD1. The V gene's germline CDR1 is MNHNS and CDR2 SASEGT. The CDR3 runs 14 residues. The V gene end was trimmed by 0 bases and the J gene end by 6 bases; junction bases not matched to a gene: 2.